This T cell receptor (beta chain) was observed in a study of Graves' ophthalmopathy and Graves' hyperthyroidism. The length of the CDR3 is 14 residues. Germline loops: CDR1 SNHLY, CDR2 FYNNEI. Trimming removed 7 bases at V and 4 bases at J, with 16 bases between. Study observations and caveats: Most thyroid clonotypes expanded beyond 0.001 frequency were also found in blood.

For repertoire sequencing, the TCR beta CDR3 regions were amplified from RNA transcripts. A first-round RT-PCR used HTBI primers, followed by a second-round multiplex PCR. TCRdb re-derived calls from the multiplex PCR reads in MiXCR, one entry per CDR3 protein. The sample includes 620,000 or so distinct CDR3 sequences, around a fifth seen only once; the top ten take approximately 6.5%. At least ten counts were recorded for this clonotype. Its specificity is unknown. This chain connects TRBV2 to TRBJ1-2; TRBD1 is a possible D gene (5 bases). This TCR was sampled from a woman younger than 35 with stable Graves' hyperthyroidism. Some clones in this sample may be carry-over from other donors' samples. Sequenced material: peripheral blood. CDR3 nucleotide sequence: TGTGCCAGCATTTCCCCCCAGACAGTCTATGGCTACACCTTC. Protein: CASISPQTVYGYTF.